The TCR beta chain described here comes from a study of T cell changes during pregnancy in multiple sclerosis. Germline V gives CDR1 SNHLY, CDR2 FYNNEI. Germline trimming cut 8 bases from V and 6 bases from J; bases unmatched to any gene: 0. The CDR3 length is 11 residues. The table came from immunoSEQ multiplex PCR; TCRdb's copy has only in-frame clones and leaves some out. This sample carries fewer than 40,000 clones, 90% to 95% of them seen once, and the ten largest clones take approximately 0.35%. This rearrangement joins TRBV2 to TRBJ2-3; 9 bases line up with TRBD2. Sequencing was performed on CD4+ T cells from peripheral blood mononuclear cells, taken after pregnancy. The TCR originated in a female donor with multiple sclerosis, enrolled in a pregnancy study. The chain's CDR3 is CASGLADTQYF. The CDR3 nucleotides read TGTGCCAGCGGACTAGCGGATACGCAGTATTTT.